Listed below are T cell receptor beta chains from one sample, sequenced in a study of T cell changes during pregnancy in multiple sclerosis. Sequencing used immunoSEQ multiplex PCR; TCRdb keeps in-frame clones, though not all of them. The table shows 30,000 to 45,000 clones, with roughly nine tenths occurring only once. The sample consisted of CD8+ T cells from peripheral blood mononuclear cells, taken in the second trimester of pregnancy. These receptors originate from a female donor with multiple sclerosis, enrolled in a pregnancy study. Both conserved end residues are part of each CDR3. The D gene is left open where the match is weak. Rows give clone size only sometimes, using once, few, many, or a class for an expanded clone.

j_gene: TRBJ1-2; d_gene: NA; len: 15; v_gene: TRBV25-1; abundance: once; CDR3aa: CASSEAGRLGYGYTF; CDR3nt: TGTGCCAGCAGTGAAGCAGGGCGCCTTGGGTATGGCTACACCTTC
j_gene: TRBJ1-2; d_gene: NA; len: 16; v_gene: TRBV9; abundance: NA; CDR3aa: CASSGKRDTINYGYTF; CDR3nt: TGTGCCAGCAGCGGGAAACGGGACACTATTAACTATGGCTACACCTTC
j_gene: TRBJ2-7; d_gene: TRBD1; len: 13; v_gene: TRBV2; abundance: once; CDR3aa: CASSARGPYEQYF; CDR3nt: TGTGCCAGCAGTGCCAGGGGGCCCTACGAGCAGTACTTC
j_gene: TRBJ2-1; d_gene: TRBD1; len: 16; v_gene: TRBV6-4; abundance: NA; CDR3aa: CASSDDPGQGSNEQFF; CDR3nt: TGTGCCAGCAGTGACGATCCGGGACAGGGGTCAAATGAGCAGTTCTTC
j_gene: TRBJ2-7; d_gene: TRBD1; len: 18; v_gene: TRBV7-2; abundance: NA; CDR3aa: CASSLPTTEDRLTYEQYF; CDR3nt: TGTGCCAGCAGCTTACCGACCACCGAGGACAGGTTGACCTACGAGCAGTACTTC
j_gene: TRBJ1-1; d_gene: NA; len: 15; v_gene: TRBV2; abundance: NA; CDR3aa: CASSGIGGVGGEAFF; CDR3nt: TGTGCCAGCAGTGGGATAGGCGGGGTGGGGGGGGAAGCTTTCTTT
j_gene: TRBJ1-5; d_gene: NA; len: 12; v_gene: TRBV10-3; abundance: NA; CDR3aa: CAIKQPNQPQHF; CDR3nt: TGTGCCATCAAACAGCCCAATCAGCCCCAGCATTTT
j_gene: TRBJ1-2; d_gene: NA; len: 13; v_gene: TRBV29-1; abundance: NA; CDR3aa: CSVEVSGPYGYTF; CDR3nt: TGCAGCGTTGAAGTGTCAGGGCCCTATGGCTACACCTTC
j_gene: TRBJ2-3; d_gene: TRBD2; len: 20; v_gene: TRBV2; abundance: NA; CDR3aa: CASRATLGLAGGSSTDTQYF; CDR3nt: TGTGCCAGCAGAGCAACTTTAGGACTAGCGGGGGGATCTAGCACAGATACGCAGTATTTT
j_gene: TRBJ2-5; d_gene: NA; len: 14; v_gene: TRBV5-4; abundance: NA; CDR3aa: CASSLGGLGVAQYF; CDR3nt: TGTGCCAGCAGCTTGGGAGGGCTTGGGGTGGCCCAGTACTTC
j_gene: TRBJ1-1; d_gene: TRBD1; len: 17; v_gene: TRBV5-6; abundance: few; CDR3aa: CASSLDPPMTGATEAFF; CDR3nt: TGTGCCAGCAGCTTGGATCCCCCAATGACAGGGGCCACTGAAGCTTTCTTT
j_gene: TRBJ1-1; d_gene: TRBD1; len: 15; v_gene: TRBV14; abundance: NA; CDR3aa: CASSLARTGQTEAFF; CDR3nt: TGTGCCAGCAGCCTAGCAAGGACAGGCCAAACTGAAGCTTTCTTT
j_gene: TRBJ1-5; d_gene: NA; len: 14; v_gene: TRBV4-1; abundance: NA; CDR3aa: CASSQDTGYQPQHF; CDR3nt: TGCGCCAGCAGCCAAGATACAGGCTATCAGCCCCAGCATTTT
j_gene: TRBJ2-5; d_gene: TRBD1; len: 16; v_gene: TRBV7-9; abundance: NA; CDR3aa: CASSPAATGVEETQYF; CDR3nt: TGTGCCAGCAGCCCAGCCGCGACAGGGGTCGAAGAGACCCAGTACTTC
j_gene: TRBJ2-2; d_gene: TRBD1; len: 14; v_gene: TRBV19; abundance: NA; CDR3aa: CASSLTGYTGELFF; CDR3nt: TGTGCCAGTAGTCTGACAGGGTACACCGGGGAGCTGTTTTTT
j_gene: TRBJ2-3; d_gene: TRBD2; len: 15; v_gene: TRBV30; abundance: NA; CDR3aa: CAWSVGGSSTDTQYF; CDR3nt: TGTGCCTGGAGTGTAGGCGGGAGCAGCACAGATACGCAGTATTTT
j_gene: TRBJ2-7; d_gene: NA; len: 12; v_gene: TRBV27; abundance: NA; CDR3aa: CASSLTGGEQYF; CDR3nt: TGTGCCAGCAGTTTAACCGGGGGCGAGCAGTACTTC
j_gene: TRBJ1-1; d_gene: NA; len: 13; v_gene: TRBV6-5; abundance: once; CDR3aa: CASRFTPNTEAFF; CDR3nt: TGTGCCAGCAGGTTTACTCCGAACACTGAAGCTTTCTTT
j_gene: TRBJ2-3; d_gene: TRBD1; len: 13; v_gene: TRBV5-4; abundance: NA; CDR3aa: CASSRGQTDTQYF; CDR3nt: TGTGCCAGCAGCAGGGGACAGACAGATACGCAGTATTTT
j_gene: TRBJ1-2; d_gene: NA; len: 14; v_gene: TRBV9; abundance: NA; CDR3aa: CASSTGGGNYGYTF; CDR3nt: TGTGCCAGCAGCACGGGGGGGGGAAACTATGGCTACACCTTC
j_gene: TRBJ1-1; d_gene: NA; len: 15; v_gene: TRBV13; abundance: NA; CDR3aa: CASMGAGNTNTEAFF; CDR3nt: TGTGCCAGCATGGGGGCGGGTAATACGAACACTGAAGCTTTCTTT
j_gene: TRBJ2-7; d_gene: TRBD1; len: 15; v_gene: TRBV9; abundance: NA; CDR3aa: CASSGTGTTSYEQYF; CDR3nt: TGTGCCAGCAGCGGGACAGGGACCACCTCCTACGAGCAGTACTTC
j_gene: TRBJ2-1; d_gene: TRBD1; len: 13; v_gene: TRBV29-1; abundance: NA; CDR3aa: CSGGTGLYNEQFF; CDR3nt: TGCAGCGGAGGGACAGGACTTTACAATGAGCAGTTCTTC
j_gene: TRBJ2-7; d_gene: TRBD2; len: 15; v_gene: TRBV6-5; abundance: NA; CDR3aa: CASSYRLAGSYEQYF; CDR3nt: TGTGCCAGCAGTTATCGCCTAGCGGGTTCCTACGAGCAGTACTTC
j_gene: TRBJ2-7; d_gene: NA; len: 13; v_gene: TRBV6-6; abundance: NA; CDR3aa: CASSPGGPYEQYF; CDR3nt: TGTGCCAGCAGTCCCGGAGGGCCTTACGAGCAGTACTTC
j_gene: TRBJ1-1; d_gene: TRBD1; len: 15; v_gene: TRBV6-5; abundance: once; CDR3aa: CASRMTGLMNTEAFF; CDR3nt: TGTGCCAGCAGGATGACAGGGCTCATGAACACTGAAGCTTTCTTT
j_gene: TRBJ1-2; d_gene: NA; len: 13; v_gene: TRBV5-4; abundance: NA; CDR3aa: CASSWDNGFGYTF; CDR3nt: TGTGCCAGCAGCTGGGACAATGGATTTGGCTACACCTTC
j_gene: TRBJ2-1; d_gene: TRBD2; len: 15; v_gene: TRBV19; abundance: NA; CDR3aa: CASRFGTSGSIEQFF; CDR3nt: TGTGCCAGTAGGTTCGGGACTAGCGGGAGTATTGAGCAGTTCTTC
j_gene: TRBJ2-2; d_gene: TRBD2; len: 17; v_gene: TRBV2; abundance: NA; CDR3aa: CASSEWLAGARAGELFF; CDR3nt: TGTGCCAGCAGTGAATGGTTAGCGGGAGCCCGGGCCGGGGAGCTGTTTTTT
j_gene: TRBJ2-5; d_gene: TRBD1; len: 17; v_gene: TRBV28; abundance: NA; CDR3aa: CASSLTWTGPFQETQYF; CDR3nt: TGTGCCAGCAGTTTAACGTGGACAGGACCCTTTCAAGAGACCCAGTACTTC
j_gene: TRBJ2-3; d_gene: NA; len: 16; v_gene: TRBV7-6; abundance: once; CDR3aa: CASSLPGGSSADTQYF; CDR3nt: TGTGCCAGCAGCTTGCCTGGCGGGTCATCGGCAGATACGCAGTATTTT
j_gene: TRBJ2-7; d_gene: TRBD1; len: 15; v_gene: TRBV11-2; abundance: NA; CDR3aa: CASSSSRDRSYEQYF; CDR3nt: TGTGCCAGCAGCTCCTCCCGGGACAGGTCCTACGAGCAGTACTTC
j_gene: TRBJ2-1; d_gene: NA; len: 18; v_gene: TRBV7-2; abundance: once; CDR3aa: CASSHEGGVGIQVNEQFF; CDR3nt: TGTGCCAGCAGCCACGAGGGGGGGGTGGGAATACAAGTCAATGAGCAGTTCTTC
j_gene: TRBJ1-4; d_gene: NA; len: 14; v_gene: TRBV12-5; abundance: NA; CDR3aa: CASGLSATNEKLFF; CDR3nt: TGTGCTAGTGGTTTGTCCGCAACTAATGAAAAACTGTTTTTT
j_gene: TRBJ2-7; d_gene: NA; len: 15; v_gene: TRBV6-5; abundance: NA; CDR3aa: CASSPRVPSPYEQYF; CDR3nt: TGTGCCAGCAGCCCCCGTGTCCCTTCCCCCTACGAGCAGTACTTC
j_gene: TRBJ1-3; d_gene: NA; len: 14; v_gene: TRBV7-9; abundance: NA; CDR3aa: CASSLGTSGNTIYF; CDR3nt: TGTGCCAGCAGCTTGGGGACTTCTGGAAACACCATATATTTT
j_gene: TRBJ1-2; d_gene: TRBD1; len: 15; v_gene: TRBV6-1; abundance: once; CDR3aa: CASSPRPDRDYGYTF; CDR3nt: TGTGCCAGCAGCCCTCGTCCTGACAGGGACTATGGCTACACCTTC
j_gene: TRBJ2-2; d_gene: TRBD2; len: 15; v_gene: TRBV9; abundance: NA; CDR3aa: CASSVVAGYHGELFF; CDR3nt: TGTGCCAGCAGCGTAGTAGCGGGGTATCACGGGGAGCTGTTTTTT
j_gene: TRBJ2-1; d_gene: TRBD2; len: 21; v_gene: TRBV27; abundance: NA; CDR3aa: CASSLLVGRASGGITYNEQFF; CDR3nt: TGTGCCAGCAGTTTATTGGTGGGGAGGGCTAGCGGGGGTATAACCTACAATGAGCAGTTCTTC
j_gene: TRBJ2-1; d_gene: TRBD1; len: 17; v_gene: TRBV5-1; abundance: NA; CDR3aa: CASSFLTGTGGRNEQFF; CDR3nt: TGCGCCAGCAGCTTCTTGACCGGGACAGGGGGTAGGAATGAGCAGTTCTTC
j_gene: TRBJ2-3; d_gene: NA; len: 13; v_gene: TRBV28; abundance: NA; CDR3aa: CASSRWGADTQYF; CDR3nt: TGTGCCAGCAGCCGTTGGGGCGCAGATACGCAGTATTTT
j_gene: TRBJ1-2; d_gene: NA; len: 15; v_gene: TRBV13; abundance: NA; CDR3aa: CASSLAGRSSSGYTF; CDR3nt: TGTGCCAGCAGCTTAGCAGGCAGGTCGAGTTCTGGCTACACCTTC
j_gene: TRBJ2-7; d_gene: NA; len: 16; v_gene: TRBV4-1; abundance: NA; CDR3aa: CASSQDSGGPSYEQYF; CDR3nt: TGCGCCAGCAGCCAAGATTCGGGGGGCCCCAGCTACGAGCAGTACTTC
j_gene: TRBJ1-1; d_gene: TRBD1; len: 15; v_gene: TRBV9; abundance: NA; CDR3aa: CASSPRQGGSTEAFF; CDR3nt: TGTGCCAGCAGCCCACGACAGGGCGGAAGCACTGAAGCTTTCTTT
j_gene: TRBJ2-1; d_gene: TRBD2; len: 15; v_gene: TRBV27; abundance: NA; CDR3aa: CASSLAGLAGNEQFF; CDR3nt: TGTGCCAGCAGTTTGGCGGGACTAGCGGGGAATGAGCAGTTCTTC
j_gene: TRBJ2-7; d_gene: NA; len: 14; v_gene: TRBV10-1; abundance: NA; CDR3aa: CASSDYRESFEQYF; CDR3nt: TGCGCCAGCAGTGATTACAGGGAAAGCTTCGAGCAGTACTTC
j_gene: TRBJ2-7; d_gene: TRBD2; len: 13; v_gene: TRBV10-2; abundance: NA; CDR3aa: CASRVIAGVEQYF; CDR3nt: TGCGCCAGCAGGGTAATAGCGGGAGTCGAGCAGTACTTC
j_gene: TRBJ2-5; d_gene: TRBD1; len: 15; v_gene: TRBV4-3; abundance: NA; CDR3aa: CASSQDRDSGETQYF; CDR3nt: TGCGCCAGCAGCCAAGATAGGGACAGCGGAGAGACCCAGTACTTC
j_gene: TRBJ2-7; d_gene: NA; len: 12; v_gene: TRBV27; abundance: few; CDR3aa: CASSLTGSEQYF; CDR3nt: TGTGCCAGCAGTTTAACGGGGAGCGAGCAGTACTTC
j_gene: TRBJ1-2; d_gene: NA; len: 14; v_gene: TRBV28; abundance: NA; CDR3aa: CASSSYYSGYGYTF; CDR3nt: TGTGCCAGCAGTTCCTATTACTCGGGCTATGGCTACACCTTC
j_gene: TRBJ2-1; d_gene: TRBD2; len: 16; v_gene: TRBV2; abundance: NA; CDR3aa: CASNTIGGLAGHEQFF; CDR3nt: TGTGCCAGCAACACAATTGGAGGACTAGCGGGTCATGAGCAGTTCTTC
j_gene: TRBJ2-7; d_gene: NA; len: 13; v_gene: TRBV7-8; abundance: NA; CDR3aa: CASTPGTRYEQYF; CDR3nt: TGTGCCAGCACACCAGGGACACGTTACGAGCAGTACTTC
j_gene: TRBJ1-3; d_gene: NA; len: 14; v_gene: TRBV27; abundance: NA; CDR3aa: CASSWIPGGDTIYF; CDR3nt: TGTGCCAGCAGTTGGATCCCGGGAGGAGACACCATATATTTT
j_gene: TRBJ2-7; d_gene: NA; len: 15; v_gene: TRBV6-5; abundance: NA; CDR3aa: CASSYEALPRDEQYF; CDR3nt: TGTGCCAGCAGTTACGAGGCCCTACCTCGGGACGAGCAGTACTTC
j_gene: TRBJ2-5; d_gene: NA; len: 15; v_gene: TRBV4-1; abundance: NA; CDR3aa: CASSQDTGGGETQYF; CDR3nt: TGCGCCAGCAGCCAAGATACGGGCGGAGGAGAGACCCAGTACTTC